A single sample is the source of the 25 T cell receptor beta chains below, sequenced in a study of vaccination and CD4 T cells after COVID-19. Treatment meaning: 10-day PBMC culture with coronavirus spike peptide pools or control peptides (ViraFEST assay). Ahead of the COVID-19 pandemic (2011-2018), the CD4+ T cells of the unexposed donor were collected. Their antigens are not known. The Oncomine TCR Beta short-read assay sequenced DNA from cultured CD4+ T cells. Each CDR3 protein is one row after TCRdb ran MiXCR on the PCR reads. Among about 9,700 distinct CDR3 sequences listed, 60% were seen once. The sequencing sample was made of CD4+ T cells from blood, cultured in vitro. These receptors all stem from a human donor in good health.

As concerns this clonotype: This clone may be a read error of a much larger clone one base away. The chain recombines TRBV6-5 with TRBJ1-2; 8 bases align to TRBD1. The CDR3 contains 15 residues. The V gene's germline CDR1 is MNHEY and CDR2 SVGAGI. CDR3 loop: CVSSYSQGANYGYTF. Here the CDR3 DNA reads TGTGTCAGCAGTTACTCGCAGGGGGCGAACTATGGCTACACCTTC.

This clonotype was seen a handful of times. The chain employs TRBV6-1 and TRBJ1-5; 8 bases are a match to TRBD1. V shed 6 bases and J 6 bases; nucleotides not matched to a gene: 1. The CDR3 extends over 12 amino acids. CDR1 MNHNS and CDR2 SASEGT come from the germline V gene. CDR3 sequence reads: CASRTGVQPQHF. The CDR3 region has the DNA TGTGCCAGCAGGACAGGGGTTCAGCCCCAGCATTTT.

This rearrangement joins TRBV5-4 to TRBJ2-7; perhaps D is TRBD1 or TRBD2 (5 bases each). From germline, CDR1 is SGHNT and CDR2 YYREEE (reference sequence). V lost 3 bases to trimming and J lost 2 bases, with 12 bases between them. The CDR3 runs 14 residues. CDR3 coding DNA: TGTGCCAGCAGCTCGACGGGACGAACCTACGAGCAGTACTTC. Translation: CASSSTGRTYEQYF.

This chain joins TRBV20-1 and TRBJ2-1; a weak D match, TRBD2 (5 bases). Deletions cut 0 bases from V and 6 bases from J, with 9 bases between. The germline CDR1 and CDR2 sequences are DFQATT and SNEGSKA (reference sequence). CDR3 size: 13 residues. The CDR3 spells CSARDPSGNEQFF. As DNA, the CDR3 is TGCAGTGCTAGAGATCCCAGCGGCAATGAGCAGTTCTTC.

The V gene is TRBV21-1, the J gene TRBJ1-6. TRBV21-1 is a listed pseudogene. The CDR3 totals 14 residues. The CDR3 DNA reads TGTGCCAGCAGCAACTGTAGATGTAATTCACCCCTCCACTTT. Its translation: CASSNCRCNSPLHF.

V usage is TRBV20-1 and J usage is TRBJ2-4; D not certain. The germline V gene encodes CDR1 DFQATT and CDR2 SNEGSKA (reference sequence). V lost 7 bases, J lost 0 bases, and 10 bases lay in between. CDR3 length: 13 amino acids. The CDR3 DNA follows: TGCAGTGTCCAAGATCTAGCCAAAAACATTCAGTACTTC. Translated: CSVQDLAKNIQYF.

The chain carries TRBV27 and TRBJ2-2; perhaps TRBD2 as D (5 bases). Between the trimmed V and J ends, which lost 6 bases and 3 bases, there was a span of 23 bases. Germline-derived CDR1 and CDR2 are MNHEY and SMNVEV (reference sequence). The CDR3 consists of 18 residues. The CDR3 coding sequence is TGTGCCAGCAGCTTGCGGGCAGCCTTCGGAGCGGACACCGGGGAGCTGTTTTTT. It encodes CASSLRAAFGADTGELFF.

The chain combines TRBV19 with TRBJ1-5, with no clear D. With 1 base removed from V and 2 bases from J, the gap between germline ends came to 15 bases. The CDR3 covers 17 residues. Germline CDR1 is LNHDA and CDR2 is SQIVND (reference sequence). The DNA of the CDR3 is TGTGCCAGTAGTATAGGAGGGCCCAGCCAGGGCAATCAGCCCCAGCATTTT. Its translation is CASSIGGPSQGNQPQHF. Filled out from reference TRBV19 and TRBJ1-5, the complete variable domain reads DGGITQSPKYLFRKEGQNVTLSCEQNLNHDAMYWYRQDPGQGLRLIYYSQIVNDFQKGDIAEGYSVSREKKESFPLTVTSAQKNPTAFYLCASSIGGPSQGNQPQHFGDGTRLSIL.

The chain carries TRBV7-2 and TRBJ1-6, with D hard to call. The germline V gene has CDR1 SGHTA and CDR2 FQGNSA. The CDR3 consists of 15 residues. Trimming shortened V by 1 base and J by 5 bases, and 9 bases separated the two germline ends. CDR3 protein: CASSLVGYDNSPLHF. CDR3 nucleotide sequence: TGTGCCAGCAGCTTAGTAGGGTACGATAATTCACCCCTCCACTTT.

This clonotype was observed a handful of times. The chain couples TRBV19 to TRBJ1-1, with 7 bases matching TRBD1. V lost 6 bases, J lost 4 bases, and 8 bases stayed unmatched. Germline CDR1 is LNHDA and CDR2 is SQIVND (reference sequence). The CDR3 length is 14 residues. CDR3 residues: CASSSQGIGTEAFF. DNA of the CDR3: TGTGCCAGTAGCTCACAGGGGATAGGCACTGAAGCTTTCTTT.

V gene TRBV6-2 or TRBV6-3 combines with J gene TRBJ2-6, with 8 bases aligning to TRBD1. This CDR3 comprises 16 residues. The germline V gene has CDR1 MNHEY and CDR2 SVGEGT. The trim removed 9 bases at V and 0 bases at J, leaving 7 bases unmatched. The DNA of the CDR3 is TGTGCCAGTGGACAGGGTAAACTCTCTGGGGCCAACGTCCTGACTTTC. This gives the protein CASGQGKLSGANVLTF.

The chain uses TRBV7-2 and TRBJ1-1; D is possibly TRBD1 (5 bases). Trimming stripped 6 bases from V and 5 bases from J, with 19 bases between. The CDR3 consists of 15 residues. From germline, CDR1 is SGHTA and CDR2 FQGNSA. CDR3 loop: CASRRRPGAKTEAFF. Here the CDR3 DNA reads TGTGCCAGCAGGCGTCGCCCTGGGGCAAAGACTGAAGCTTTCTTT.

The chain employs TRBV20-1 and TRBJ1-5; 9 nucleotides align to TRBD1. The V and J ends lost 3 bases and 6 bases, in that order; junction bases with no gene match: 12. Germline-derived CDR1 and CDR2 are DFQATT and SNEGSKA (reference sequence). This CDR3 spans 16 amino acids. The CDR3 sequence is CSARATGTGTAQPQHF. For the CDR3, the DNA is TGCAGTGCTAGGGCAACCGGGACAGGGACAGCTCAGCCCCAGCATTTT.

This clonotype was counted a few times. The CDR3 bases are TGTGCCACCAGCAGAGGGGAACTCAGGACTGAAGCTTTCTTT. Protein: CATSRGELRTEAFF. This rearrangement joins TRBV15 to TRBJ1-1; D call uncertain. Between the trimmed V and J ends, which lost 1 base and 5 bases, there was a span of 11 bases. This CDR3 contains 14 residues. CDR1 and CDR2 from the germline V gene are LNHNV and YYDKDF (reference sequence).

The CDR3 DNA reads as TGTGCCAGCAGCTTATTCAGCGGCAGGGTGATGGTGAACACTGAAGCTTTCTTT. Protein sequence: CASSLFSGRVMVNTEAFF. The chain recombines TRBV7-2 with TRBJ1-1, with D perhaps TRBD1 (5 bases). Germline-derived CDR1 and CDR2 are SGHTA and FQGNSA. V was cut by 2 bases and J by 0 bases, with 19 bases left in between. This CDR3 region has 18 residues.

The chain carries TRBV20-1 and TRBJ2-3; D is possibly TRBD1 (5 bases). Germline CDR1 is DFQATT and CDR2 is SNEGSKA (reference sequence). The CDR3 has 15 residues. V lost 6 bases and J lost 0, with 16 bases in between. The CDR3 here is CSAPAQATSTDTQYF. The CDR3 DNA follows: TGCAGTGCCCCCGCACAGGCAACTAGCACAGATACGCAGTATTTT.

The chain employs TRBV20-1 and TRBJ1-4; 7 nucleotides agree with TRBD1. The germline V gene encodes CDR1 DFQATT and CDR2 SNEGSKA (reference sequence). V trimming: 1 base; J trimming: 8 bases; junction bases outside the gene matches: 7. The length of the CDR3 is 14 residues. For the CDR3, the DNA is TGCAGTGCTAGAGTCGACAGGGAGTGGGAAAAACTGTTTTTT. This codes for CSARVDREWEKLFF.

V usage is TRBV6-1 and J usage is TRBJ2-3; the match to TRBD1 covers 8 bases. Per germline, CDR1 MNHNS and CDR2 SASEGT. The CDR3 has 14 residues. With V trimmed by 5 bases and J by 0 bases, 1 base remained unmatched. This chain's CDR3 is CASSQGASTDTQYF. DNA of the CDR3: TGTGCCAGCAGTCAGGGGGCGAGCACAGATACGCAGTATTTT.

The chain carries TRBV19 and TRBJ1-2; D is ambiguous. This CDR3 is built from 15 residues. Germline V gene lookup returns CDR1 LNHDA and CDR2 SQIVND (reference sequence). Trimming removed 7 bases at V and 4 bases at J, with 19 bases between. Written as DNA, the CDR3 is TGTGCCAGTACCAAAGGTGCCGGGCAGAGCTATGGCTACACCTTC. Its protein is CASTKGAGQSYGYTF. The complete variable domain, with remaining parts taken from reference TRBV19 and TRBJ1-2, reads DGGITQSPKYLFRKEGQNVTLSCEQNLNHDAMYWYRQDPGQGLRLIYYSQIVNDFQKGDIAEGYSVSREKKESFPLTVTSAQKNPTAFYLCASTKGAGQSYGYTFGSGTRLTVV.

This clonotype was recorded only once. CDR3 nucleotide sequence: TGTGCCATCAGGGGGGGACAGGGTTTCGACGAGCAGTACTTC. It yields the protein CAIRGGQGFDEQYF. The chain is built from TRBV10-3 and TRBJ2-7; 9 nucleotides line up with TRBD1. The germline CDR1 and CDR2 sequences are ENHRY and SYGVKD. Germline trimming cut 6 bases from V and 5 bases from J; bases unmatched to any gene: 8. This CDR3 contains 14 residues.

This clonotype showed up just a few times. The gene calls are TRBV20-1 and TRBJ1-2; D not resolved. Germline lookup yields CDR1 DFQATT and CDR2 SNEGSKA (reference sequence). The CDR3 is made up of 12 amino acids. V gave up 6 bases and J gave up 7 bases, with 15 bases separating them. The CDR3: CSAVPGNGGYTF. The CDR3 coding sequence is TGCAGTGCGGTCCCGGGGAACGGTGGCTACACCTTC.

This chain connects TRBV7-6 to TRBJ2-5; TRBD2 agrees at 8 bases. The germline V gene encodes CDR1 SGHVS and CDR2 FNYEAQ. CDR3 length equals 15 residues. The trim removed 5 bases at V and 5 bases at J, leaving 10 bases unmatched. In DNA form, the CDR3 reads TGTGCCAGCAGCCTTACCCAGCAGCGGGGGGAGACCCAGTACTTC. This codes for CASSLTQQRGETQYF.

Only a few counts were recorded for this clonotype. V gene TRBV19 combines with J gene TRBJ1-5, with D unresolved. Per the germline V gene, CDR1 is LNHDA and CDR2 is SQIVND (reference sequence). The CDR3 has 14 amino acids. The germline V and J ends were trimmed by 3 bases and 6 bases, with 12 bases remaining between them. The CDR3 sequence: CASSIRRVGQPQHF. CDR3 nucleotide sequence: TGTGCCAGTAGTATTCGCCGGGTGGGTCAGCCCCAGCATTTT.

This chain joins TRBV11-2 and TRBJ1-2, with 8 bases that match TRBD1. Trimming removed 0 bases from V and 7 bases from J; junction bases left unmatched: 4. Germline assignment: CDR1 SGHAT and CDR2 FQNNGV. The CDR3 consists of 14 residues. CDR3 amino acids: CASSLDQGAGGYTF. The CDR3 bases are TGTGCCAGCAGCTTAGATCAGGGGGCGGGTGGCTACACCTTC.

J is TRBJ2-1 and V is TRBV20-1; weak D call: TRBD2 (6 bases). With 3 bases removed from V and 4 bases from J, the gap between germline ends came to 10 bases. The CDR3 spans 13 residues. In germline, CDR1 is DFQATT, CDR2 SNEGSKA (reference sequence). CDR3 DNA sequence: TGCAGTGCTAGGGGCGGGAAGTACAATGAGCAGTTCTTC. Translating gives CSARGGKYNEQFF.